These 10 T cell receptor beta chains were sequenced from one sample in a study of neurological immune-mediated disorders. A single record per CDR3 protein comes from TCRdb applying MiXCR to the 5' RACE reads. The profile shows under 75,000 distinct CDR3 sequences, 3% to 4% of them singletons. Sequenced: PBMCs. These receptor sequences come from a woman in her sixties or seventies with multiple sclerosis.

This clonotype came up many times. V and J are TRBV9 and TRBJ2-5; maybe TRBD1 (5 bases). The CDR3 has 16 residues. Germline V gene lookup returns CDR1 SGDLS and CDR2 YYNGEE. V was cut by 3 bases and J by 5 bases, with 20 bases left in between. The CDR3 DNA sequence: TGTGCCAGCAGCGAAGGACGACAGCCCGCCCAGGAGACCCAGTACTTC. Amino acids: CASSEGRQPAQETQYF.

The gene calls are TRBV20-1 and TRBJ1-1; D possibly corresponds to TRBD1 (6 bases). The V and J ends lost 5 bases and 7 bases respectively, with 20 bases between them. The V gene's germline CDR1 is DFQATT and CDR2 SNEGSKA (reference sequence). The CDR3 totals 14 residues. The CDR3 DNA follows: TGCAGTGCTTACCGGGGACAATTATGGGGTGAAGCTTTCTTT. This codes for CSAYRGQLWGEAFF.

This clonotype was seen repeatedly, ten times or more. The V and J genes are TRBV28 and TRBJ2-3; maybe TRBD2 (5 bases). CDR1 is MDHEN and CDR2 is SYDVKM in the germline V gene. There are 12 residues in the CDR3. The ends were cut back, 6 bases at V and 6 bases at J, with 10 bases in the middle. The CDR3 nucleotides read TGTGCCAGCAGCCCCGGGGTGGATACGCAGTATTTT. Translation: CASSPGVDTQYF. Combining the CDR3 with reference TRBV28 and TRBJ2-3 gives the whole variable domain DVKVTQSSRYLVKRTGEKVFLECVQDMDHENMFWYRQDPGLGLRLIYFSYDVKMKEKGDIPEGYSVSREKKERFSLILESASTNQTSMYLCASSPGVDTQYFGPGTRLTVL.

This clonotype has ten or more counts. The chain is built from TRBV20-1 and TRBJ2-5; D may be TRBD1 (5 bases). The V and J ends lost 7 bases and 2 bases respectively, with 20 bases between them. The CDR3 has 15 residues. Germline CDR1 reads DFQATT; CDR2 reads SNEGSKA (reference sequence). Here the CDR3 reads CSVIRVESSQETQYF. The DNA for the CDR3 is TGCAGTGTAATCAGGGTGGAGAGTTCTCAAGAGACCCAGTACTTC.

This clonotype was seen more than once but under ten times. The chain joins TRBV6-5 to TRBJ1-1; 7 nucleotides match TRBD1. CDR3 length: 17 residues. V trimming: 5 bases; J trimming: 3 bases; junction bases outside the gene matches: 15. Germline V lookup: CDR1 MNHEY, CDR2 SVGAGI. The CDR3 nucleotides are TGTGCCAGCAGTGTACGGCCCTTTTCGACAGGGCACACTGAAGCTTTCTTT. Translating gives CASSVRPFSTGHTEAFF.

This clonotype was observed many times. The rearrangement links TRBV5-1 to TRBJ2-5; 10 positions agree with TRBD2. This CDR3 is 15 amino acids long. Trimming removed 3 bases from V and 2 bases from J; junction bases left unmatched: 4. Germline CDR1 is SGHRS and CDR2 is YFSETQ. The CDR3 DNA follows: TGCGCCAGCAGCTCGGGACTAGCGATTCAAGAGACCCAGTACTTC. It specifies CASSSGLAIQETQYF.

This clonotype was detected many times. The chain recombines TRBV5-6 with TRBJ2-5; TRBD2 agrees at 10 bases. V trimming: 2 bases; J trimming: 5 bases; junction bases outside the gene matches: 6. The germline V gene encodes CDR1 SGHDT and CDR2 YYEEEE. This CDR3 contains 15 residues. CDR3 amino acids: CASSFGPSGSETQYF. CDR3 coding DNA: TGTGCCAGCAGCTTTGGTCCTAGCGGGAGTGAGACCCAGTACTTC. The whole variable domain, remainder taken from reference TRBV5-6 and TRBJ2-5, is DAGVTQSPTHLIKTRGQQVTLRCSPKSGHDTVSWYQQALGQGPQFIFQYYEEEERQRGNFPDRFSGHQFPNYSSELNVNALLLGDSALYLCASSFGPSGSETQYFGPGTRLLVL.

The gene calls are TRBV20-1 and TRBJ1-6; unclear D gene. Between the trimmed V and J ends, which lost 2 bases and 6 bases, there was a span of 11 bases. Germline V gives CDR1 DFQATT, CDR2 SNEGSKA (reference sequence). This CDR3 comprises 14 residues. CDR3 sequence (DNA): TGCAGTGCTAGAAAGGGTCAGAGTAATTCACCCCTCCACTTT. Its protein product is CSARKGQSNSPLHF.

Many counts were recorded for this clonotype. The V call is TRBV2, the J call TRBJ2-3; possibly TRBD2 for D (7 bases). The CDR3 runs to 10 residues. In germline, CDR1 is SNHLY, CDR2 FYNNEI. V lost 8 bases and J 14 bases, leaving 14 bases between the germline ends. CDR3 in amino acids: CASDGGRMYF. Here the CDR3 DNA reads TGTGCCAGCGACGGGGGGCGCATGTATTTT.

This clonotype was seen many times. The chain couples TRBV29-1 to TRBJ2-7; 10 bases match TRBD2. The CDR3 covers 16 residues. With V trimmed by 4 bases and J by 2 bases, 11 bases remained unmatched. The germline V gene encodes CDR1 SQVTM and CDR2 ANQGSEA. DNA of the CDR3: TGCAGCGTTGGATGGGGGCTAGCGGGAGTTACCTACGAGCAGTACTTC. Amino acid sequence: CSVGWGLAGVTYEQYF.